This T cell receptor (beta chain) was obtained from a study of OX40 agonist ivuxolimab in advanced cancers. Across the whole study: Patients took ivuxolimab, an agonistic anti-OX40 (CD134) antibody.

Assay used: immunoSEQ multiplex PCR; TCRdb lists only in-frame clones, some missing. The top ten clones hold 0.5% to 0.55% of a sample with approximately 74,000 clones, around nine tenths of them seen once. The junction had 9 bases not matched to a gene; V was cut back by 6 bases and J by 7 bases. Germline assignment: CDR1 MNHNY and CDR2 SVGAGI (reference sequence). CDR3 length: 15 residues. For this clone: Its specificity is unknown.

Points from the study as a whole: At 0.1 to 3.0 mg/kg and by week 6, CD4+ and CD8+ T cells in the blood had expanded clonally.

This TCR was recovered from an adult with an advanced solid tumor such as melanoma, head and neck, liver or kidney cancer. This sequence joins TRBV6-6 and TRBJ1-2; 12 bases map to TRBD1. Material: CD4+ or CD8+ T cells sorted from blood, obtained in a trial of the OX40 agonist ivuxolimab. The CDR3 protein is CASSHSGDRGLGYTF. CDR3 coding DNA: TGTGCCAGCAGCCACAGTGGGGACAGGGGGCTTGGCTACACCTTC.